The 21 T cell receptor beta chains below were found in one sample sequenced in a study of T cell responses to AZD1222 COVID-19 vaccine. Data came from immunoSEQ multiplex PCR; TCRdb stores just in-frame clones and leaves some out. The sample shows roughly 150,000 clones, approximately 83% of them seen only once. The sample in question was peripheral blood, obtained on day 0 of AZD1222 vaccination. The receptors stem from an adult in good health.

The rearrangement links TRBV27 to TRBJ1-2; D is undetermined. This CDR3 has 13 residues. Looked up from germline, CDR1 is MNHEY and CDR2 is SMNVEV (reference sequence). V lost 6 bases and J lost 4, with 12 bases in between. This CDR3 is CASSLSGPYGYTF. The CDR3 coding sequence is TGTGCCAGCAGCTTGAGTGGACCCTATGGCTACACCTTC.

V and J are TRBV6-1 and TRBJ1-4, with D possibly matching TRBD1 (6 bases). Trimming stripped 6 bases from V and 5 bases from J, with 16 bases between. Per the germline V gene, CDR1 is MNHNS and CDR2 is SASEGT. The CDR3 consists of 15 residues. The CDR3 DNA follows: TGTGCCAGCAGGTTGGCGAGGACAGCAAATGAAAAACTGTTTTTT. Its protein is CASRLARTANEKLFF.

This chain links TRBV25-1 with TRBJ1-6; tentative D call: TRBD1 (6 bases). Trimming removed 1 base at V and 4 bases at J, with 14 bases between. The germline V gene has CDR1 MGHDK and CDR2 SYGVNS. This CDR3 is 17 amino acids long. The CDR3 DNA follows: TGTGCCAGCAGTGAATCGGGCGCAGGGGATTATAATTCACCCCTCCACTTT. This codes for CASSESGAGDYNSPLHF.

The gene calls are TRBV6-6 and TRBJ1-2, with TRBD1 matching over 7 bases. Trimming cost V 5 bases and J 8 bases; bases outside gene matches: 5. The germline V gene has CDR1 MNHNY and CDR2 SVGAGI (reference sequence). CDR3 length equals 12 residues. The CDR3 sequence is CASSQQGTGYTF. CDR3 coding DNA: TGTGCCAGCAGTCAACAGGGGACCGGCTACACCTTC.

The rearrangement links TRBV4-1 to TRBJ1-1; 7 bases map to TRBD1. V shed 6 bases and J 5 bases; nucleotides not matched to a gene: 12. Germline-derived CDR1 and CDR2 are MGHRA and YSYEKL. The CDR3 is 15 amino acids. The CDR3 bases are TGCGCCAGCAGTCTACCGGGAGCAGGGGGTACTGAAGCTTTCTTT. As protein: CASSLPGAGGTEAFF.

Written as DNA, the CDR3 is TGTGCAAGTCGCCCGGGACTTAACTACGAGCAGTACTTC. It specifies CASRPGLNYEQYF. This chain connects TRBV12-2 to TRBJ2-7; the table's D gene call, TRBD2, was not cross checked with the DNA. TRBV12-2 is assigned pseudogene status. This CDR3 contains 13 residues.

The genes are TRBV5-8 and TRBJ1-5; 7 bases are a match to TRBD1. The CDR3 loop spans 15 amino acids. Per germline, CDR1 SGHTS and CDR2 YDEGEE. V was pared by 2 bases and J by 6 bases, with 8 bases of the junction left unmatched. CDR3 protein: CASSFEGGSIQPQHF. In DNA form, the CDR3 reads TGTGCCAGCAGCTTTGAAGGGGGCTCGATTCAGCCCCAGCATTTT. Looking up the rest from reference TRBV5-8 and TRBJ1-5 gives the full variable domain: EAGVTQSPTHLIKTRGQQATLRCSPISGHTSVYWYQQALGLGLQFLLWYDEGEERNRGNFPPRFSGRQFPNYSSELNVNALELEDSALYLCASSFEGGSIQPQHFGDGTRLSIL.

Only a few counts were recorded for this clone. Other DNA variants within this sample encode the same CDR3. V and J are TRBV5-1 and TRBJ2-1; D is possibly TRBD2 (5 bases). Looked up from germline, CDR1 is SGHRS and CDR2 is YFSETQ. This CDR3 region has 15 residues. Trimming removed 3 bases at V and 0 bases at J, with 10 bases between. CDR3 protein: CASSSTRSSYNEQFF. The CDR3 region has the DNA TGCGCCAGCAGCTCCACTAGGAGCTCCTACAATGAGCAGTTCTTC.

This chain joins TRBV21-1 and TRBJ1-3; TRBD1 reflects the table's D call only, with no check against the DNA. TRBV21-1 is given as a pseudogene. The CDR3 runs to 19 residues. The CDR3 nucleotides are TGTGCCAGCAGCAACCATTGGCCCCTAGACAGCCTCTCTGGAAACACCATATATTTT. This sequence encodes CASSNHWPLDSLSGNTIYF.

The chain employs TRBV6-5 and TRBJ1-6; D might be TRBD1 (5 bases). V lost 6 bases to trimming and J lost 7 bases, with 16 bases between them. The CDR3 loop spans 15 amino acids. Germline CDR1 MNHEY, CDR2 SVGAGI. This CDR3 reads CASRFNRDANSPLHF. CDR3 sequence (DNA): TGTGCCAGCAGATTTAACCGGGACGCGAATTCACCCCTCCACTTT.

The sample holds a few counts of this clone. The CDR3: CASSEVSWNQPQHF. The CDR3 bases are TGTGCCAGCAGTGAGGTCAGTTGGAATCAGCCCCAGCATTTT. The chain uses TRBV2 and TRBJ1-5; no reliable D call. V shed 3 bases and J shed 4 bases, with 10 bases lying between them. The CDR3 extends over 14 amino acids. Germline-derived CDR1 and CDR2 are SNHLY and FYNNEI.

This clone has just a few counts. CDR3 nucleotide sequence: TGCGCCAGCAGCCGAGGAGGGGAGGGCTCCCCCGAGCAGTACTTC. Translation: CASSRGGEGSPEQYF. The chain joins TRBV5-1 to TRBJ2-7; 7 nucleotides match TRBD2. There are 15 residues in the CDR3. V dropped 4 bases and J dropped 6; count of bases not matched to a gene: 13. The germline CDR1 and CDR2 sequences are SGHRS and YFSETQ.

This clone appeared a single time. As DNA, the CDR3 is TGTGCCAGCAGCTTGGGAGCCGGGGATACGCAGTATTTT. Its protein is CASSLGAGDTQYF. This chain joins TRBV11-3 and TRBJ2-3; TRBD2 might be the D (5 bases). The V gene's germline CDR1 is SGHNT and CDR2 YENEEA. V lost 3 bases and J lost 6, with 10 bases in between. The CDR3 covers 13 residues.

The genes are TRBV19 and TRBJ2-1; D is perhaps TRBD2 (6 bases). Germline V gives CDR1 LNHDA, CDR2 SQIVND (reference sequence). The germline V and J ends were trimmed by 7 bases and 15 bases, with 16 bases remaining between them. CDR3 length equals 11 residues. CDR3 bases: TGTGCCAGTATTAGGTGGGACTTTCCGTTCTTC. Translation: CASIRWDFPFF.

The chain couples TRBV11-2 to TRBJ1-2; D is uncertain. The CDR3 consists of 15 residues. In germline, CDR1 is SGHAT, CDR2 FQNNGV. The ends were cut back, 6 bases at V and 0 bases at J, with 14 bases in the middle. The CDR3 DNA follows: TGTGCCAGCAGGATCGTCTCAGCCCCTAACTATGGCTACACCTTC. Residues: CASRIVSAPNYGYTF.

This clone was detected a few times. This chain connects TRBV19 to TRBJ2-2; D remains unclear. The germline CDR1 and CDR2 sequences are LNHDA and SQIVND (reference sequence). The CDR3 is made up of 11 amino acids. The V gene lost 7 bases and the J gene lost 7 bases, with 7 bases spanning the gap. The chain's CDR3 is CASTEYGELFF. CDR3 sequence (DNA): TGTGCCAGTACGGAGTACGGGGAGCTGTTTTTT.

V and J are TRBV5-1 and TRBJ1-1; D might be TRBD1 (5 bases). The germline gives CDR1 SGHRS, CDR2 YFSETQ. Trimming cost V 3 bases and J 1 base, with 13 bases left between them. This CDR3 region has 15 residues. CDR3 sequence reads: CASSSAGPTNTEAFF. The CDR3, as DNA: TGCGCCAGCAGCTCGGCGGGACCGACGAACACTGAAGCTTTCTTT.

Points on this clone: Within the sample, other DNA sequences also encode this same CDR3. This chain uses TRBV7-9 with TRBJ2-7; D possibly uses TRBD1 or TRBD2 (6 bases each). This CDR3 is 13 amino acids long. Germline V gene lookup returns CDR1 SEHNR and CDR2 FQNEAQ (reference sequence). V shed 5 bases and J shed 2 bases, with 10 bases lying between them. CDR3: CASSLRGPYEQYF. CDR3 nucleotides: TGTGCCAGCAGCCTTCGGGGGCCCTACGAGCAGTACTTC.

This sequence joins TRBV7-2 and TRBJ2-7; TRBD1 aligns across 10 bases. The CDR3 contains 13 residues. Losses at the gene ends were 5 bases for V and 4 bases for J; bases not matched to a gene: 2. CDR1 SGHTA and CDR2 FQGNSA come from the germline V gene. Here the CDR3 reads CASSGQGGYEQYF. CDR3 DNA sequence: TGTGCCAGCAGCGGACAGGGGGGGTACGAGCAGTACTTC. Supplemented by reference TRBV7-2 and TRBJ2-7, the full variable domain reads GAGVSQSPSNKVTEKGKDVELRCDPISGHTALYWYRQSLGQGLEFLIYFQGNSAPDKSGLPSDRFSAERTGGSVSTLTIQRTQQEDSAVYLCASSGQGGYEQYFGPGTRLTVT.

In its sample, this clone was seen once. CDR3: CASSLEVGFSRGYTF. The CDR3, as DNA: TGTGCCAGCAGCTTAGAGGTTGGGTTTAGTCGTGGCTACACCTTC. V and J are TRBV7-8 and TRBJ1-2; D remains ambiguous. V was shortened by 1 base and J by 7 bases, with 16 bases between the two germline ends. CDR1 and CDR2 from the germline V gene are SGHVS and FQNEAQ. The CDR3 is made up of 15 amino acids.

V gene TRBV24-1 combines with J gene TRBJ1-6; no clear D. The length of the CDR3 is 13 residues. Per the germline V gene, CDR1 is KGHDR and CDR2 is SFDVKD. Trimming removed 5 bases from V and 10 bases from J, with 11 bases in between. Written as DNA, the CDR3 is TGTGCCACCAGTGCAGGATCAGGATCACCCCTCCACTTT. Protein sequence: CATSAGSGSPLHF.